These 28 T cell receptor beta chains came from one sample sequenced in a study of neurological immune-mediated disorders. TCRdb used MiXCR to reprocess the 5' RACE reads, holding one entry per CDR3 protein. The table has fewer than 45,000 distinct CDR3 sequences, roughly 6% seen once. The sequenced material came from CD4+ T cells from blood. The receptors shown here come from a middle-aged woman in good health.

This clonotype has at least ten counts. This chain joins TRBV5-1 and TRBJ1-1, with D perhaps matching TRBD1 (5 bases). The V end lost 4 bases, the J end lost 1 base, and 14 bases lay between the germline ends. The CDR3 is 15 amino acids. Germline V CDR1 and CDR2: SGHRS, YFSETQ. The CDR3 spells CASSPRGAGNTEAFF. The CDR3, as DNA: TGCGCCAGCAGCCCCCGAGGGGCCGGGAACACTGAAGCTTTCTTT.

This clonotype was counted ten times or more. The chain couples TRBV3-1 to TRBJ2-2; TRBD2 aligns across 8 bases. The germline V gene has CDR1 LGHDT and CDR2 YNNKEL (reference sequence). The V segment lost 5 bases and the J segment 7 bases; nucleotides outside the gene matches: 9. The CDR3 consists of 15 residues. In DNA, the CDR3 is TGTGCCAGCAGCGCCCGGACTAGCCTCTTCGGGGAGCTGTTTTTT. Protein: CASSARTSLFGELFF.

Many counts were recorded for this clonotype. The chain couples TRBV5-6 to TRBJ2-3; TRBD2 aligns across 9 bases. V was pared by 4 bases and J by 3 bases, with 6 bases of the junction left unmatched. The V gene's germline CDR1 is SGHDT and CDR2 YYEEEE. This CDR3 is 15 amino acids long. This CDR3 is CASSPGGGETDTQYF. In DNA, the CDR3 is TGTGCCAGCAGCCCCGGCGGGGGGGAGACAGATACGCAGTATTTT.

This clonotype was observed at least ten times. J is TRBJ1-1 and V is TRBV20-1, with TRBD1 as a possible D gene (6 bases). This CDR3 has 13 residues. Germline values: CDR1 DFQATT, CDR2 SNEGSKA (reference sequence). V shed 6 bases and J shed 5 bases, with 16 bases lying between them. CDR3 coding DNA: TGCAGTGCATCACAGGGAGTCGGGACTGAAGCTTTCTTT. Translating gives CSASQGVGTEAFF.

Ten or more counts support this clonotype. This chain joins TRBV5-1 and TRBJ2-5, with D hard to call. Germline values: CDR1 SGHRS, CDR2 YFSETQ. Between the trimmed V and J ends, which lost 0 bases and 4 bases, there was a span of 7 bases. The CDR3 length is 13 residues. The CDR3, as DNA: TGCGCCAGCAGCTTGGGTAGCCTAGAGACCCAGTACTTC. Its protein product is CASSLGSLETQYF.

The sample holds many counts of this clonotype. The chain has TRBV5-6 and TRBJ2-3, with D possibly matching TRBD2 (5 bases). The CDR3 has 13 amino acids. Trimming removed 7 bases at V and 4 bases at J, with 13 bases between. Germline V CDR1 and CDR2: SGHDT, YYEEEE. CDR3 bases: TGTGCCAGCGGACCGGGGAGCGCAGATACGCAGTATTTT. Its translation is CASGPGSADTQYF. The full variable domain, with the rest looked up from reference TRBV5-6 and TRBJ2-3, is DAGVTQSPTHLIKTRGQQVTLRCSPKSGHDTVSWYQQALGQGPQFIFQYYEEEERQRGNFPDRFSGHQFPNYSSELNVNALLLGDSALYLCASGPGSADTQYFGPGTRLTVL.

Details on this clonotype: Germline and junction disagree at one end, which may indicate a read error. The chain joins TRBV27 to TRBJ2-3; D is tentatively TRBD1 or TRBD2 (5 bases each). The CDR3 totals 13 residues. Germline V gene lookup returns CDR1 MNHEY and CDR2 SMNVEV (reference sequence). The CDR3 loop reads CTSSLPPGPAQYF. As DNA, the CDR3 is TGCACCAGCAGTTTACCCCCGGGACCTGCGCAGTATTTT.

This clonotype came up many times. The chain carries TRBV5-1 and TRBJ2-1; 11 bases agree with TRBD2. CDR1 SGHRS and CDR2 YFSETQ come from the germline V gene. The CDR3 runs 15 residues. The junction had 8 bases not matched to a gene; V was cut back by 3 bases and J by 9 bases. The chain's CDR3 is CASSSGTSGWGEQFF. For the CDR3, the DNA is TGCGCCAGCAGCTCCGGGACTAGCGGATGGGGTGAGCAGTTCTTC. The whole variable domain, remainder taken from reference TRBV5-1 and TRBJ2-1, is KAGVTQTPRYLIKTRGQQVTLSCSPISGHRSVSWYQQTPGQGLQFLFEYFSETQRNKGNFPGRFSGRQFSNSRSEMNVSTLELGDSALYLCASSSGTSGWGEQFFGPGTRLTVL.

At least ten counts were recorded for this clonotype. The rearrangement uses TRBV20-1 and TRBJ2-5, with TRBD2 matching over 7 bases. Per the germline V gene, CDR1 is DFQATT and CDR2 is SNEGSKA (reference sequence). The CDR3 runs 15 residues. With 8 bases clipped from V and 2 bases from J, the junction kept 14 bases outside the gene matches. Here the CDR3 DNA reads TGCAGTTCCGAAAGACCTAGCGGTGTACAAGAGACCCAGTACTTC. Translation gives CSSERPSGVQETQYF.

This clonotype was detected many times. The rearrangement uses TRBV5-1 and TRBJ2-4, with 10 bases fitting TRBD1. The CDR3 is 19 residues long. With V trimmed by 2 bases and J by 1 base, 12 bases remained unmatched. The germline V gene encodes CDR1 SGHRS and CDR2 YFSETQ. In DNA form, the CDR3 reads TGCGCCAGCAGCTTCTTAGCCGGGACAGGGGATATCGCCAAAAACATTCAGTACTTC. Translation: CASSFLAGTGDIAKNIQYF. The full variable domain, in which reference TRBV5-1 and TRBJ2-4 provide the parts outside the CDR3, is KAGVTQTPRYLIKTRGQQVTLSCSPISGHRSVSWYQQTPGQGLQFLFEYFSETQRNKGNFPGRFSGRQFSNSRSEMNVSTLELGDSALYLCASSFLAGTGDIAKNIQYFGAGTRLSVL.

This clonotype was detected many times. CDR3 sequence reads: CSARDLAGGPYNEQFF. The CDR3 nucleotides read TGCAGTGCTAGAGATCTGGCGGGAGGGCCCTACAATGAGCAGTTCTTC. The J gene is TRBJ2-1, the V gene TRBV20-1, with TRBD2 matching 9 bases. The V and J ends lost 0 bases and 2 bases, in that order; junction bases with no gene match: 5. CDR1 and CDR2 from the germline V gene are DFQATT and SNEGSKA (reference sequence). This CDR3 has 16 residues.

CDR3 coding DNA: TGCGCCAGCAGCTTGGCACTGGGCGCAGATACGCAGTATTTT. This codes for CASSLALGADTQYF. The chain couples TRBV5-1 to TRBJ2-3; D gene uncertain. Germline CDR1 and CDR2: SGHRS and YFSETQ. The length of the CDR3 is 14 residues. V was clipped by 0 bases and J by 4 bases, with 9 bases between them.

This clonotype has a count of ten or more. CDR3 DNA: TGTGCCAGCAGCTCGTCTACTAGCGGGAGGGCCCCGGGCATTCAGTACTTC. Protein product: CASSSSTSGRAPGIQYF. The rearrangement joins TRBV7-6 to TRBJ2-4; TRBD2 aligns across 13 bases. This CDR3 has 17 amino acids. J lost 9 bases, V lost 4 bases, and 12 bases had no gene match. Germline CDR1 and CDR2: SGHVS and FNYEAQ. Complete variable domain (other parts from reference TRBV7-6 and TRBJ2-4): GAGVSQSPRYKVTKRGQDVALRCDPISGHVSLYWYRQALGQGPEFLTYFNYEAQQDKSGLPNDRFSAERPEGSISTLTIQRTEQRDSAMYRCASSSSTSGRAPGIQYFGAGTRLSVL.

This clonotype was seen at least ten times. The V and J genes are TRBV7-2 and TRBJ2-7, with TRBD1 identical over 8 bases. Germline values: CDR1 SGHTA, CDR2 FQGNSA. The CDR3 runs 13 residues. V trimming: 2 bases; J trimming: 3 bases; junction bases outside the gene matches: 0. CDR3 region: CASSLTGGYEQYF. The CDR3 DNA reads TGTGCCAGCAGCTTAACAGGGGGCTACGAGCAGTACTTC.

This clonotype appeared many times. V is TRBV5-1 and J is TRBJ2-5; the D is unclear. The CDR3 runs to 11 residues. With 6 bases removed from V and 2 bases from J, the gap between germline ends came to 5 bases. Germline V gives CDR1 SGHRS, CDR2 YFSETQ. DNA for the CDR3: TGCGCCAGCACAGAGCAAGAGACCCAGTACTTC. Protein: CASTEQETQYF.

V usage is TRBV28 and J usage is TRBJ2-7, with D possibly being TRBD2 (6 bases). The V end lost 1 base, the J end lost 3 bases, and 10 bases lay between the germline ends. Germline-derived CDR1 and CDR2 are MDHEN and SYDVKM. The CDR3 totals 14 residues. The CDR3 here is CASSLSGTDYEQYF. CDR3 nucleotide sequence: TGTGCCAGCAGTTTATCCGGGACTGACTACGAGCAGTACTTC.

This clonotype has a handful of counts. The V and J genes are TRBV6-6 and TRBJ1-2; D uncertain. This CDR3 contains 16 residues. V lost 0 bases and J lost 7, with 18 bases in between. Germline V CDR1 and CDR2: MNHNY, SVGAGI (reference sequence). The DNA of the CDR3 is TGTGCCAGCAGTTACTCGGAGGTGTTCGGTGGGCGTGGCTACACCTTC. It yields the protein CASSYSEVFGGRGYTF.

This clonotype was counted only a few times. The chain couples TRBV7-9 to TRBJ1-4, with unresolved D. This CDR3 spans 14 amino acids. The V end was cut by 6 bases, the J end by 0 bases, with 8 bases between. The germline V gene has CDR1 SEHNR and CDR2 FQNEAQ (reference sequence). The CDR3 DNA reads as TGTGCCAGCAGTAGGACGGCAACTAATGAAAAACTGTTTTTT. This codes for CASSRTATNEKLFF.

This clonotype was seen ten or more times. V is TRBV6-5 and J is TRBJ2-3; D remains ambiguous. The V end lost 2 bases, the J end lost 9 bases, and 6 bases lay between the germline ends. The CDR3 totals 11 residues. Germline CDR1 reads MNHEY; CDR2 reads SVGAGI. The CDR3 DNA follows: TGTGCCAGCAGTTACGGGCCCACGCAGTATTTT. Protein sequence: CASSYGPTQYF.

Comments on this clonotype: The CDR3 carries no conserved terminal phenylalanine or tryptophan, so it likely arises from a read error. V and J are TRBV28 and TRBJ1-2, with 8 positions matching TRBD1. There are 15 residues in the CDR3. The trim removed 6 bases at V and 0 bases at J, leaving 6 bases unmatched. Germline CDR1 and CDR2: MDHEN and SYDVKM. The CDR3 coding sequence is TGTGCCAGCAGCCCCCGGGACAGGCCTAACTATGGCTACACCTTA. Translation: CASSPRDRPNYGYTL.

Many counts were recorded for this clonotype. The V call is TRBV7-2, the J call TRBJ1-1; D gene uncertain. There are 13 residues in the CDR3. V shed 6 bases and J shed 1 base, with 9 bases lying between them. CDR1 SGHTA and CDR2 FQGNSA come from the germline V gene. For the CDR3, the DNA is TGTGCCAGCAGGAGGGATGCGAACACTGAAGCTTTCTTT. Amino acid sequence: CASRRDANTEAFF.

This clonotype was seen repeatedly, ten times or more. The chain has TRBV6-6 and TRBJ2-3; the D gene is possibly TRBD1 (5 bases). CDR3 length: 13 amino acids. V was cut by 5 bases and J by 4 bases, with 10 bases left in between. Germline loops: CDR1 MNHNY, CDR2 SVGAGI (reference sequence). In DNA, the CDR3 is TGTGCCAGCAGTACCCTACAGGCAGATACGCAGTATTTT. Amino acid sequence: CASSTLQADTQYF.

This clonotype was picked up many times. The chain couples TRBV7-2 to TRBJ2-3; tentative D call: TRBD2 (5 bases). The germline V and J ends were trimmed by 0 bases and 0 bases, with 10 bases remaining between them. Per the germline V gene, CDR1 is SGHTA and CDR2 is FQGNSA. The CDR3 is made up of 16 amino acids. The CDR3 loop reads CASSLAGAGSTDTQYF. The CDR3 coding sequence is TGTGCCAGCAGCTTAGCAGGTGCGGGTAGCACAGATACGCAGTATTTT.

This clonotype was detected many times. The J gene is TRBJ2-7, the V gene TRBV9, with 12 bases matching TRBD2. This CDR3 contains 15 residues. CDR1 is SGDLS, CDR2 YYNGEE, per germline. Trimming took 0 bases from V and 6 from J; bases not matched to a gene: 4. The chain's CDR3 is CASSVGTSGIAEQYF. The CDR3 DNA sequence: TGTGCCAGCAGCGTAGGGACTAGCGGGATTGCCGAGCAGTACTTC.

This clonotype was observed many times. The chain links TRBV29-1 to TRBJ2-1; the match to TRBD2 covers 9 bases. CDR1 and CDR2 from the germline V gene are SQVTM and ANQGSEA. Trimming took 5 bases from V and 7 from J; bases not matched to a gene: 9. CDR3 size: 14 residues. The CDR3 loop is CSVYSGRGANEQFF. In nucleotides, the CDR3 is TGCAGCGTTTATAGCGGGAGAGGGGCGAATGAGCAGTTCTTC.

This clonotype was picked up many times. The chain links TRBV7-3 to TRBJ2-1, with D hard to call. The CDR3 has 13 residues. V lost 0 bases to trimming and J lost 4 bases, with 4 bases between them. The germline V gene has CDR1 SGHTA and CDR2 FQGTGA. The CDR3 reads CASSLTTYNEQFF. CDR3 nucleotide sequence: TGTGCCAGCAGCTTAACTACTTACAATGAGCAGTTCTTC.

This clonotype was observed at least ten times. This chain uses TRBV25-1 with TRBJ2-5; D may be TRBD2 (6 bases). Germline loops: CDR1 MGHDK, CDR2 SYGVNS. V lost 3 bases, J lost 9 bases, and 17 bases lay in between. The length of the CDR3 is 14 residues. CDR3 amino acids: CASSEGTGALAQYF. DNA for the CDR3: TGTGCCAGCAGTGAGGGGACTGGGGCTTTGGCCCAGTACTTC.

This clonotype was seen many times. The chain couples TRBV5-5 to TRBJ2-2; 7 bases fit TRBD2. Germline CDR1 is SGHKS and CDR2 is YYEKEE (reference sequence). Losses at the gene ends were 3 bases for V and 1 base for J; bases not matched to a gene: 3. The CDR3 consists of 15 residues. DNA for the CDR3: TGTGCCAGCAGCTGGACTAGTGAGAACACCGGGGAGCTGTTTTTT. Protein sequence: CASSWTSENTGELFF.